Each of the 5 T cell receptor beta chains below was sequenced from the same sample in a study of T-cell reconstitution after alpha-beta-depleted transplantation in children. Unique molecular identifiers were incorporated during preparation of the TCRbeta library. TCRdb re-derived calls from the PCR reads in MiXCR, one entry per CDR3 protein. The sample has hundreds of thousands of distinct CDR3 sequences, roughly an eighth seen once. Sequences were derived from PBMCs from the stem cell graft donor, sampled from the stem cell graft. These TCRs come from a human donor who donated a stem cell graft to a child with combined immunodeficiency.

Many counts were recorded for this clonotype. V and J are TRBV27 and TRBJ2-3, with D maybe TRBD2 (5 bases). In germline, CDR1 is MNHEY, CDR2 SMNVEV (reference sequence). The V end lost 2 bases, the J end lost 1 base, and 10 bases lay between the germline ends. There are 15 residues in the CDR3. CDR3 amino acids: CASSLSRDRTDTQYF. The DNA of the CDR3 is TGTGCCAGCAGTTTAAGCCGGGATCGCACAGATACGCAGTATTTT.

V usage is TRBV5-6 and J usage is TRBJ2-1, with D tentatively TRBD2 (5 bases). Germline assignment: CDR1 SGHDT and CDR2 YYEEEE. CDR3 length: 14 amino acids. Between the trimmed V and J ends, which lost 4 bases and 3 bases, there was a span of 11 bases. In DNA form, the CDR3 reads TGTGCCAGCAGCCCCGGCGGGTACTACAATGAGCAGTTCTTC. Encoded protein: CASSPGGYYNEQFF.

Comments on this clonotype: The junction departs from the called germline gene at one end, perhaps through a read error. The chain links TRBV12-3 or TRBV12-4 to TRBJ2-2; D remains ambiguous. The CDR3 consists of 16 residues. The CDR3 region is CASSPASVWNTWELFF. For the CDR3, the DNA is TGTGCCAGCAGTCCCGCTAGTGTATGGAACACCTGGGAGCTGTTTTTT.

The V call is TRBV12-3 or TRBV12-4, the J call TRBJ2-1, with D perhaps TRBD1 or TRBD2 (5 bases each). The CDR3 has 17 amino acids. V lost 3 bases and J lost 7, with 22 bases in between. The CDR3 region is CASSFGADLMIRNEQFF. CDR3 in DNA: TGTGCCAGCAGTTTCGGGGCGGACCTCATGATTCGGAATGAGCAGTTCTTC.

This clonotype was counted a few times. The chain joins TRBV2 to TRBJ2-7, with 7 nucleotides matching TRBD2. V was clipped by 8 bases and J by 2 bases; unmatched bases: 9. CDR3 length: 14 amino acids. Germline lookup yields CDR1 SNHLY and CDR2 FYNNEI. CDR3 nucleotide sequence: TGTGCCAGCGAGTTAGCGGGTAAAGCCTACGAGCAGTACTTC. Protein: CASELAGKAYEQYF.